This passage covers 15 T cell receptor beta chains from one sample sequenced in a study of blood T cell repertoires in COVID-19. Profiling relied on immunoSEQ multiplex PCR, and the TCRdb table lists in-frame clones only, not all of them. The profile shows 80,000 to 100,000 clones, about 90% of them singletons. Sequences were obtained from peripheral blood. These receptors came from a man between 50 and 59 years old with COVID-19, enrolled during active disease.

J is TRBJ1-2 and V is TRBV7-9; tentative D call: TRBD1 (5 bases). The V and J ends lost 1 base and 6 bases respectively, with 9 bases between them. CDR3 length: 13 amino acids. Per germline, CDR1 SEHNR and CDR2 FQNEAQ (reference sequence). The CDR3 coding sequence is TGTGCCAGCAGCTTAGACCCAGGGCATGGCTACACCTTC. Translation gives CASSLDPGHGYTF.

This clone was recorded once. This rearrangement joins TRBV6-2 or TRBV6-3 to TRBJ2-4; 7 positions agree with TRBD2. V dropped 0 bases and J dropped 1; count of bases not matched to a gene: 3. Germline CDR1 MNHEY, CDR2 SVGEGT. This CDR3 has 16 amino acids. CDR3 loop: CASSYSGLVAKNIQYF. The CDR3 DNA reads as TGTGCCAGCAGTTACTCTGGACTAGTGGCCAAAAACATTCAGTACTTC.

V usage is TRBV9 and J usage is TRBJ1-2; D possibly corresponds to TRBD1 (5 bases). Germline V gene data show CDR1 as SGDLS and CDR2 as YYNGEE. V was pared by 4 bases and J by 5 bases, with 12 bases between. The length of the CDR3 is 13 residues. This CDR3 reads CASSPTAGYGYTF. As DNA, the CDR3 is TGTGCCAGCAGCCCGACAGCGGGGTATGGCTACACCTTC.

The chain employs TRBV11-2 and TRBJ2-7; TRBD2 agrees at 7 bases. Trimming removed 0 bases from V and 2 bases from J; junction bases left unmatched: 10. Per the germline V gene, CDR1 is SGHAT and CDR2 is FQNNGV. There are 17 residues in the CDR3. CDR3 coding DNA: TGTGCCAGCAGCTTAGATTTTTGGAGCGGGGTCGCCTACGAGCAGTACTTC. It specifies CASSLDFWSGVAYEQYF. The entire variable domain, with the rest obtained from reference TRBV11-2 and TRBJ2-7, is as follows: EAGVAQSPRYKIIEKRQSVAFWCNPISGHATLYWYQQILGQGPKLLIQFQNNGVVDDSQLPKDRFSAERLKGVDSTLKIQPAKLEDSAVYLCASSLDFWSGVAYEQYFGPGTRLTVT.

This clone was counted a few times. The CDR3 is CASRSRDSLYNSPLHF. CDR3 bases: TGTGCCAGCAGGAGCCGGGACAGCCTTTATAATTCACCCCTCCACTTT. The chain combines TRBV27 with TRBJ1-6; 7 positions match TRBD1. V shed 6 bases and J 4 bases; nucleotides not matched to a gene: 9. The CDR3 is 16 residues long. Per germline, CDR1 MNHEY and CDR2 SMNVEV (reference sequence).

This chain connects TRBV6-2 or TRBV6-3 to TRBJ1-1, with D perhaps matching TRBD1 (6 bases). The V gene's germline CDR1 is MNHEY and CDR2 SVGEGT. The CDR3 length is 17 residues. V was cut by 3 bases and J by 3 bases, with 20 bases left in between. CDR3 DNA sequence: TGTGCCAGCAGTTATGCTACCGGGACACGTCGGCACACTGAAGCTTTCTTT. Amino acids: CASSYATGTRRHTEAFF.

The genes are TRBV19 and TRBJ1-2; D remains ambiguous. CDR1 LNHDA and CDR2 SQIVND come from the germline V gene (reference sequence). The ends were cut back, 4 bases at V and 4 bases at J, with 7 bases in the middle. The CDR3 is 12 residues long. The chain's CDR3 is CASSTTRYGYTF. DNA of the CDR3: TGTGCCAGTAGTACCACACGCTATGGCTACACCTTC.

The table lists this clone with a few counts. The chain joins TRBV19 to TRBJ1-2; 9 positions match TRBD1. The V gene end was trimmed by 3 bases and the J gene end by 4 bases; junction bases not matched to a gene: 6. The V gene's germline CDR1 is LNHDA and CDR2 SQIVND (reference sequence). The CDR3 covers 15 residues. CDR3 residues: CASSIQMTGGYGYTF. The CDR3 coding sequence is TGTGCCAGTAGTATCCAAATGACAGGGGGCTATGGCTACACCTTC.

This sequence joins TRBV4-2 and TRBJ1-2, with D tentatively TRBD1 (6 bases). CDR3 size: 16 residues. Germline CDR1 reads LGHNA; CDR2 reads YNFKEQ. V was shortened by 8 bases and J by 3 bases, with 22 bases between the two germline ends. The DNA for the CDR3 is TGTGCCAGCGCCGCCTCGGCAGGGGATGTCGACTATGGCTACACCTTC. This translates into CASAASAGDVDYGYTF.

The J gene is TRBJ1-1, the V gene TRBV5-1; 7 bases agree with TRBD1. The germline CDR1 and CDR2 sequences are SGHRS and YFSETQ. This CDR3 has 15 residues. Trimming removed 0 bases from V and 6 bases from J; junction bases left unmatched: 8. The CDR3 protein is CASSLAFARGAEAFF. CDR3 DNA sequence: TGCGCCAGCAGCTTGGCTTTTGCCAGGGGGGCTGAAGCTTTCTTT.

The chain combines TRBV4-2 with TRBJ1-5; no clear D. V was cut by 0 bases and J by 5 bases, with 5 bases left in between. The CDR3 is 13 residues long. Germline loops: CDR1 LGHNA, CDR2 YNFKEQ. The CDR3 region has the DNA TGTGCCAGCAGCCAAGATTCAGATCAGCCCCAGCATTTT. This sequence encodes CASSQDSDQPQHF.

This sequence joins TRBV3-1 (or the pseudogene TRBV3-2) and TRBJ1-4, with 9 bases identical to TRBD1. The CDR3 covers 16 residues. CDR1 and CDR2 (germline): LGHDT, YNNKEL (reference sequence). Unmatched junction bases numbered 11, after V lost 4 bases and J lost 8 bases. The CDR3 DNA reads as TGTGCCAGCAGCCTCCGAACCAGGACAGGGGCCGAAAAACTGTTTTTT. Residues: CASSLRTRTGAEKLFF.

In DNA, the CDR3 is TGTGCCAGCAGCCGACAGGGGGCAGCCAAAAACATTCAGTACTTC. It translates to CASSRQGAAKNIQYF. The rearrangement uses TRBV28 and TRBJ2-4; 10 nucleotides agree with TRBD1. The CDR3 contains 15 residues. With V trimmed by 6 bases and J by 0 bases, 2 bases remained unmatched. Germline values: CDR1 MDHEN, CDR2 SYDVKM.

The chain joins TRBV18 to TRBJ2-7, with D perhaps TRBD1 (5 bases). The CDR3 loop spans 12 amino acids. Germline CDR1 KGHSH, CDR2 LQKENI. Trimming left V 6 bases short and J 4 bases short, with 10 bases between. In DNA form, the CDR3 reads TGTGCCAGCTCCCAAGACAGTTACGAGCAGTACTTC. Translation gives CASSQDSYEQYF.

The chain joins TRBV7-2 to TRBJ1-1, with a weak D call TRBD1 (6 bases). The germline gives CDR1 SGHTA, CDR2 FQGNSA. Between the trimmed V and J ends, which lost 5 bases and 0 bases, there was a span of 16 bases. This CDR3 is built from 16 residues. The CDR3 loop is CASSQRGTLMNTEAFF. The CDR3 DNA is TGTGCCAGCAGCCAAAGGGGGACCCTCATGAACACTGAAGCTTTCTTT. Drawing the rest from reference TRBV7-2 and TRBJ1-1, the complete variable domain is GAGVSQSPSNKVTEKGKDVELRCDPISGHTALYWYRQSLGQGLEFLIYFQGNSAPDKSGLPSDRFSAERTGGSVSTLTIQRTQQEDSAVYLCASSQRGTLMNTEAFFGQGTRLTVV.